Below, 19 T cell receptor beta chains from the same sample are listed, as sequenced in a study of T cell repertoires in cytomegalovirus infection. MiXCR, run by TCRdb on the reads, gives a single entry per CDR3 protein. The table records about 260,000 distinct CDR3 sequences, approximately 9.1% of them present only once. Sequencing input: PBMCs. These receptors all stem from a human donor in good health (CMV status not recorded). Some clones in this sample may be carry-over from other donors' samples.

Only one count was recorded for this clonotype. V is TRBV10-3 and J is TRBJ2-1, with D uncertain. CDR1 ENHRY and CDR2 SYGVKD come from the germline V gene. The V end was cut by 0 bases, the J end by 3 bases, with 12 bases between. The CDR3 spans 16 residues. This CDR3 reads CAISESMADDYNEQFF. The CDR3, as DNA: TGTGCCATCAGTGAGTCGATGGCTGACGACTACAATGAGCAGTTCTTC.

This clonotype was observed at least ten times. V usage is TRBV7-9 and J usage is TRBJ2-3; TRBD2 aligns across 8 bases. CDR3 size: 16 residues. CDR1 SEHNR and CDR2 FQNEAQ come from the germline V gene (reference sequence). J gave up 2 bases and V 8 bases, and 12 bases lay outside the gene matches. CDR3 DNA sequence: TGTGCCAGCCTGGCGGGGGGCCTCTCCTTCACAGATACGCAGTATTTT. Translating gives CASLAGGLSFTDTQYF.

This clonotype was observed at least ten times. The DNA of the CDR3 is TGTGCCAGCAGCCCAAGGGGACTAGCGGGAGGGTCCTACAATGAGCAGTTCTTC. Its translation: CASSPRGLAGGSYNEQFF. This chain links TRBV7-2 with TRBJ2-1; 16 bases are shared with TRBD2. With V trimmed by 5 bases and J by 1 base, 5 bases remained unmatched. Germline loops: CDR1 SGHTA, CDR2 FQGNSA. The length of the CDR3 is 18 residues.

Ten or more counts support this clonotype. V is TRBV7-2 and J is TRBJ1-5; D is unclear. V lost 1 base and J lost 2, with 9 bases in between. Germline V lookup: CDR1 SGHTA, CDR2 FQGNSA. The CDR3 loop spans 15 amino acids. This CDR3 is CASSLDYGGNQPQHF. The CDR3 nucleotides read TGTGCCAGCAGCTTAGATTACGGAGGCAATCAGCCCCAGCATTTT. The variable domain in full, completed from reference TRBV7-2 and TRBJ1-5, reads GAGVSQSPSNKVTEKGKDVELRCDPISGHTALYWYRQSLGQGLEFLIYFQGNSAPDKSGLPSDRFSAERTGGSVSTLTIQRTQQEDSAVYLCASSLDYGGNQPQHFGDGTRLSIL.

The chain is built from TRBV19 and TRBJ1-5; 10 positions agree with TRBD1. The CDR3 totals 14 residues. The germline V gene has CDR1 LNHDA and CDR2 SQIVND (reference sequence). V lost 5 bases and J lost 9; bases outside the gene matches: 7. The CDR3 nucleotides are TGTGCCAGTAGTGGGACAGGGGCCGGGGGGCCCCAGCATTTT. Translated: CASSGTGAGGPQHF.

This clonotype has at least ten counts. The chain joins TRBV7-2 to TRBJ2-3, with 14 nucleotides matching TRBD2. Per germline, CDR1 SGHTA and CDR2 FQGNSA. The length of the CDR3 is 19 residues. Trimming took 4 bases from V and 3 from J; bases not matched to a gene: 12. The CDR3 DNA is TGTGCCAGCAGCTCTTTAAGCCCCTGGACTAGCGGGGGGACAGATACGCAGTATTTT. It translates to CASSSLSPWTSGGTDTQYF. The full variable domain, rest sourced from reference TRBV7-2 and TRBJ2-3, is GAGVSQSPSNKVTEKGKDVELRCDPISGHTALYWYRQSLGQGLEFLIYFQGNSAPDKSGLPSDRFSAERTGGSVSTLTIQRTQQEDSAVYLCASSSLSPWTSGGTDTQYFGPGTRLTVL.

The rearrangement joins TRBV6-5 to TRBJ2-3; 11 nucleotides agree with TRBD2. This CDR3 comprises 17 residues. Germline V gene sequence: CDR1 MNHEY, CDR2 SVGAGI. Trimming removed 2 bases from V and 6 bases from J; junction bases left unmatched: 10. The CDR3 DNA follows: TGTGCCAGCAGTTACCCACCGGGACTAGCGGAGAAGGATACGCAGTATTTT. Protein: CASSYPPGLAEKDTQYF.

The CDR3 sequence is CASSVNREYTEAFF. The CDR3, as DNA: TGCGCCAGCAGCGTTAACAGGGAGTACACTGAAGCTTTCTTT. This sequence joins TRBV5-1 and TRBJ1-1, with D possibly matching TRBD1 (6 bases). Trimming took 4 bases from V and 3 from J, leaving 13 bases between them. The length of the CDR3 is 14 residues. The germline gives CDR1 SGHRS, CDR2 YFSETQ.

This clonotype was detected many times. The chain has TRBV7-2 and TRBJ1-3; the D gene is possibly TRBD1 (5 bases). V was cut by 5 bases and J by 4 bases, with 15 bases left in between. Per germline, CDR1 SGHTA and CDR2 FQGNSA. The CDR3 loop spans 15 amino acids. The CDR3 reads CASSQRGERGNTIYF. Here the CDR3 DNA reads TGTGCCAGCAGCCAACGGGGGGAAAGGGGAAACACCATATATTTT.

This clonotype was observed a handful of times. V usage is TRBV29-1 and J usage is TRBJ1-2; 9 bases match TRBD1. The CDR3 runs to 13 residues. The trim removed 5 bases at V and 4 bases at J, leaving 5 bases unmatched. Per the germline V gene, CDR1 is SQVTM and CDR2 is ANQGSEA. The CDR3 DNA follows: TGCAGCGTTTTGGGGACAGGGACCTATGGCTACACCTTC. Translated, it gives CSVLGTGTYGYTF.

The chain carries TRBV2 and TRBJ1-2; 8 bases are shared with TRBD1. Germline CDR1 SNHLY, CDR2 FYNNEI. The CDR3 has 16 amino acids. Germline trimming cut 10 bases from V and 0 bases from J; bases unmatched to any gene: 13. The CDR3 protein is CAIPTGTGLTNYGYTF. The CDR3 region has the DNA TGTGCCATCCCGACCGGGACAGGCTTGACTAACTATGGCTACACCTTC.

This clonotype was detected many times. V and J are TRBV20-1 and TRBJ1-2; 7 nucleotides line up with TRBD1. After removal of 5 bases from V and 0 bases from J, the junction contained 6 bases not matched to a gene. The CDR3 extends over 14 amino acids. Germline V gene lookup returns CDR1 DFQATT and CDR2 SNEGSKA (reference sequence). CDR3 sequence: CSAYPGTANYGYTF. The CDR3 coding sequence is TGCAGTGCTTATCCCGGGACAGCTAACTATGGCTACACCTTC.

This clonotype appeared many times. The V call is TRBV20-1, the J call TRBJ2-3; D is perhaps TRBD1 (7 bases). Germline loops: CDR1 DFQATT, CDR2 SNEGSKA (reference sequence). V lost 5 bases, J lost 5 bases, and 17 bases lay in between. The CDR3 consists of 14 residues. The CDR3 DNA is TGCAGTGCTTCCGAGAGGGGGCGGGAAGATACGCAGTATTTT. Translated: CSASERGREDTQYF.

V is TRBV20-1 and J is TRBJ1-4; 7 bases are shared with TRBD1. There are 13 residues in the CDR3. Losses at the gene ends were 2 bases for V and 5 bases for J; bases not matched to a gene: 2. Germline V CDR1 and CDR2: DFQATT, SNEGSKA (reference sequence). The DNA of the CDR3 is TGCAGTGCTAGACAGGGGGAAAATGAAAAACTGTTTTTT. As protein: CSARQGENEKLFF.

This clonotype was observed many times. J is TRBJ2-3 and V is TRBV7-2; unclear D gene. This CDR3 is built from 15 residues. Trimming shortened V by 5 bases and J by 2 bases, and 14 bases separated the two germline ends. Germline V CDR1 and CDR2: SGHTA, FQGNSA. In nucleotides, the CDR3 is TGTGCCAGCAGCCCTGGACGGATCCTCACAGATACGCAGTATTTT. Its translation: CASSPGRILTDTQYF.

The sample holds many counts of this clonotype. J is TRBJ2-5 and V is TRBV19; 9 bases align to TRBD2. The V segment lost 5 bases and the J segment 2 bases; nucleotides outside the gene matches: 9. CDR1 is LNHDA and CDR2 is SQIVND in the germline V gene (reference sequence). The CDR3 loop spans 16 amino acids. In DNA form, the CDR3 reads TGTGCCAGTAGTCTCCGACTAGCGGCCACTCAAGAGACCCAGTACTTC. Residues: CASSLRLAATQETQYF.

The chain has TRBV19 and TRBJ2-7, with D perhaps matching TRBD1 (6 bases). V was clipped by 3 bases and J by 2 bases, with 17 bases between them. The germline V gene has CDR1 LNHDA and CDR2 SQIVND (reference sequence). This CDR3 has 16 residues. CDR3 sequence (DNA): TGTGCCAGTAGTATCAAACGGGGACAAAGGACCTACGAGCAGTACTTC. Its translation: CASSIKRGQRTYEQYF.

This clonotype was seen ten or more times. The rearrangement links TRBV20-1 to TRBJ2-7; 13 bases match TRBD2. The CDR3 sequence is 15 residues long. The germline V gene has CDR1 DFQATT and CDR2 SNEGSKA (reference sequence). The V gene end was trimmed by 5 bases and the J gene end by 2 bases; junction bases not matched to a gene: 6. CDR3 in DNA: TGCAGTGCTGGAGTGACTAGCGGGAGGCCCTACGAGCAGTACTTC. Translating it yields CSAGVTSGRPYEQYF.

This rearrangement joins TRBV5-1 to TRBJ2-7; 7 bases map to TRBD2. Trimming at V came to 1 base and at J to 10 bases, leaving 11 bases not matched to a gene. Germline assignment: CDR1 SGHRS and CDR2 YFSETQ. This CDR3 spans 14 amino acids. The CDR3 nucleotides read TGCGCCAGCAGCTTGATCCAGGGAGGGAGTGATCAGTACTTC. It yields the protein CASSLIQGGSDQYF.